A selection of T cell receptor beta chains follows, all from one sample in a study of T-cell memory formation after mild COVID-19. TCRdb analysed the 5' RACE reads with MiXCR anew, one entry per CDR3 protein. The sample has about 440,000 distinct CDR3 sequences; around 19% are singletons. Sample: PBMCs or a T cell subset sorted from them (not recorded which). Receptors originate from an adult woman who had mild COVID-19 (a few samples of this study predate the infection). Cell type and time point are not known. The CDR3 runs from the conserved cysteine through the conserved F or W. The D gene is left open where the match is weak. Not all rows give a size; the values are once, few, many and, for expanded clones, a class.

d_call	clone_size	j_call	v_call	cdr3_aa	cdr3_nt
.	.	TRBJ1-1	TRBV14	CASSKSSGNTEAFF	TGTGCCAGCAGCAAGTCGTCTGGGAACACTGAAGCTTTCTTT
TRBD1	.	TRBJ2-1	TRBV5-4	CASSLLTGTYNEQFF	TGTGCCAGCAGCTTGTTGACAGGGACCTACAATGAGCAGTTCTTC
TRBD2	.	TRBJ2-5	TRBV29-1	CSVGWTSGEYQETQYF	TGCAGCGTTGGCTGGACTAGCGGGGAGTACCAAGAGACCCAGTACTTC
.	.	TRBJ2-7	TRBV5-1	CASSLDGRQQSSYEQYF	TGCGCCAGCAGCTTGGATGGCCGCCAGCAGAGCTCCTACGAGCAGTACTTC
.	.	TRBJ1-2	TRBV13	CASSLGASNYGYTF	TGTGCCAGCAGCTTAGGCGCATCTAACTATGGCTACACCTTC
.	few	TRBJ1-5	TRBV18	CASSRWAGPRENQPQHF	TGTGCCAGCTCACGATGGGCTGGCCCTCGGGAAAATCAGCCCCAGCATTTT
TRBD1	.	TRBJ2-7	TRBV24-1	CATSDHDRAEQYF	TGTGCCACCAGTGACCATGACAGGGCCGAGCAGTACTTC
TRBD1	.	TRBJ2-4	TRBV4-1	CASSQGPGQGANIQYF	TGCGCCAGCAGCCAAGGACCGGGACAGGGGGCGAACATTCAGTACTTC
.	few	TRBJ2-7	TRBV12-3/TRBV12-4	CASSFLGRYEQYF	TGTGCCAGCAGTTTTCTGGGGAGATACGAGCAGTACTTC
.	few	TRBJ2-1	TRBV29-1	CSVTHRAGKFF	TGCAGCGTAACGCATCGGGCAGGGAAGTTCTTC
.	.	TRBJ1-1	TRBV12-5	CASGLGGLGTEAFF	TGTGCTAGTGGTTTGGGGGGGCTTGGAACTGAAGCTTTCTTT
.	.	TRBJ2-1	TRBV7-6	CASSLGLGTYNEQFF	TGTGCCAGCAGCTTAGGACTGGGAACCTACAATGAGCAGTTCTTC
.	.	TRBJ2-2	TRBV12-3/TRBV12-4	CASKHRVPYTGELFF	TGTGCCAGCAAACATCGGGTCCCCTACACCGGGGAGCTGTTTTTT
TRBD2	.	TRBJ2-5	TRBV5-1	CASSLYIRDYRGETQYF	TGCGCCAGCAGCTTGTACATCCGGGACTATCGGGGGGAGACCCAGTACTTC
.	once	TRBJ1-5	TRBV5-6	CASNLRGYNQPQHF	TGTGCCAGCAACCTCCGAGGATATAATCAGCCCCAGCATTTT
.	.	TRBJ2-2	TRBV5-1	CASSQDGDTGELFF	TGCGCCAGCAGCCAAGACGGAGACACCGGGGAGCTGTTTTTT
.	.	TRBJ2-7	TRBV23-1	CASSQKGNEQYF	TGCGCCAGCAGTCAAAAAGGCAACGAGCAGTACTTC
TRBD2	few	TRBJ2-1	TRBV6-1	CASSEASTSHNEQFF	TGTGCCAGCAGTGAAGCTTCGACTAGCCACAATGAGCAGTTCTTC
.	.	TRBJ2-7	TRBV2	CASTLGHFYEQYF	TGTGCCAGCACACTGGGACACTTCTACGAGCAGTACTTC
.	.	TRBJ1-1	TRBV18	CASSDFKKNTEAFF	TGTGCCAGCTCAGACTTTAAAAAGAACACTGAAGCTTTCTTT
TRBD1	.	TRBJ2-2	TRBV5-1	CASSLEGQGSWTGELFF	TGCGCCAGCAGCCTGGAGGGACAGGGTTCGTGGACCGGGGAGCTGTTTTTT
.	.	TRBJ2-5	TRBV20-1	CSAITGGAETQYF	TGCAGTGCTATCACAGGGGGGGCGGAGACCCAGTACTTC
TRBD2	.	TRBJ2-1	TRBV12-3/TRBV12-4	CASTLGLAGGGIEQFF	TGTGCCAGCACCTTGGGACTAGCGGGGGGTGGCATAGAGCAGTTCTTC
.	few	TRBJ2-1	TRBV15	CATSRAGSGLGNNEQFF	TGTGCCACCAGCAGAGCAGGTTCTGGGCTAGGGAACAATGAGCAGTTCTTC
.	.	TRBJ2-2	TRBV28	CASSFRRSTGELFF	TGTGCCAGCAGTTTTCGGCGAAGCACCGGGGAGCTGTTTTTT
TRBD1	few	TRBJ1-6	TRBV7-2	CASSSRTGGTSPLHF	TGTGCCAGCAGCTCCAGGACAGGGGGCACTTCACCCCTCCACTTT
.	.	TRBJ1-1	TRBV12-3/TRBV12-4	CASSRQVNTEAFF	TGTGCCAGCAGTCGACAGGTGAACACTGAAGCTTTCTTT
.	few	TRBJ1-2	TRBV12-3/TRBV12-4	CASSFYRTLANYGYTF	TGTGCCAGCAGTTTTTACAGGACTTTAGCTAACTATGGCTACACCTTC
.	.	TRBJ2-5	TRBV7-6	CASSLAPGAAETQYF	TGTGCCAGCAGCTTAGCGCCGGGGGCAGCAGAGACCCAGTACTTC
.	.	TRBJ1-1	TRBV5-1	CASSLGAGDRAEAFF	TGCGCCAGCAGCTTGGGGGCAGGGGATCGGGCTGAAGCTTTCTTT
.	few	TRBJ2-1	TRBV7-2	CASSPPDEQFF	TGTGCCAGCAGCCCACCTGATGAGCAGTTCTTC
.	many	TRBJ1-5	TRBV5-1	CASSPDGAGNQPQHF	TGCGCCAGCAGCCCGGACGGTGCCGGCAATCAGCCCCAGCATTTT
.	few	TRBJ2-5	TRBV4-1	CASSQGGGGWTQYF	TGCGCCAGCAGCCAAGGCGGAGGGGGCTGGACCCAGTACTTC
.	.	TRBJ2-7	TRBV12-3/TRBV12-4	CASSRDGGPYEQYF	TGTGCCAGCAGCCGGGACGGTGGCCCCTACGAGCAGTACTTC
.	few	TRBJ1-2	TRBV10-2	CASKDLEVDYGYTF	TGCGCCAGCAAGGACTTAGAGGTGGACTATGGCTACACCTTC
.	many	TRBJ2-7	TRBV10-2	CASSTGGVYEQYF	TGCGCCAGCAGTACCGGGGGAGTGTACGAGCAGTACTTC
.	.	TRBJ2-1	TRBV19	CASSIGSPYNEQFF	TGTGCCAGTAGTATAGGTTCGCCTTACAATGAGCAGTTCTTC
.	.	TRBJ2-4	TRBV6-2/TRBV6-3	CASSYSVGAKNIQYF	TGTGCCAGCAGTTACTCTGTCGGAGCCAAAAACATTCAGTACTTC
.	.	TRBJ1-5	TRBV6-2/TRBV6-3	CASRRTDSNQPQHF	TGTGCCAGCAGGCGGACGGATAGCAATCAGCCCCAGCATTTT
.	.	TRBJ2-1	TRBV29-1	CSDLGRGGNEQFF	TGCAGCGACTTGGGCAGGGGGGGCAATGAGCAGTTCTTC
.	.	TRBJ2-3	TRBV7-9	CASSLAGLDTQYF	TGTGCCAGCAGCTTAGCCGGATTGGACACGCAGTATTTT
TRBD2	.	TRBJ2-1	TRBV7-9	CASSTGRSGGDEQFF	TGTGCCAGCAGTACCGGAAGAAGCGGGGGAGATGAGCAGTTCTTC
.	few	TRBJ2-1	TRBV28	CASSLVGESSEQFF	TGTGCCAGTTCCCTAGTGGGGGAGTCCTCGGAGCAGTTCTTC
TRBD1	.	TRBJ2-7	TRBV5-1	CASSLLGTGGSNEQYF	TGCGCCAGCAGCTTACTAGGGACAGGGGGATCGAACGAGCAGTACTTC
TRBD1	few	TRBJ1-1	TRBV5-1	CASSQRQGALNTEAFF	TGCGCCAGCAGTCAACGACAGGGGGCCCTGAACACTGAAGCTTTCTTT
TRBD2	few	TRBJ2-3	TRBV7-3	CASSPSGRVTDTQYF	TGTGCCAGCAGCCCGTCGGGGAGGGTCACAGATACGCAGTATTTT
TRBD1	.	TRBJ1-4	TRBV6-6	CASSSGQGSEKLFF	TGTGCCAGCAGCTCGGGACAGGGATCCGAAAAACTGTTTTTT
TRBD2	few	TRBJ2-1	TRBV24-1	CATSAGLAIVDEQFF	TGTGCCACCAGCGCTGGACTAGCGATAGTAGATGAGCAGTTCTTC
.	.	TRBJ2-7	TRBV29-1	CSVEGGGPTTEQYF	TGCAGCGTTGAAGGGGGTGGACCCACAACCGAGCAGTACTTC
TRBD1	few	TRBJ1-1	TRBV7-8	CASSLGIDRASMNTEAFF	TGTGCCAGCAGCTTAGGAATCGACAGGGCTTCTATGAACACTGAAGCTTTCTTT
.	.	TRBJ2-5	TRBV5-4	CASSPVSGVVETQYF	TGTGCCAGCAGCCCTGTATCGGGAGTTGTAGAGACCCAGTACTTC
TRBD1	few	TRBJ1-1	TRBV7-9	CASSLTSGQGNTEAFF	TGTGCCAGCAGCTTAACCTCGGGACAGGGGAACACTGAAGCTTTCTTT
.	once	TRBJ2-1	TRBV7-3	CASSLGHQMKQFF	TGTGCCAGCAGCTTGGGGCATCAAATGAAGCAGTTCTTC
.	.	TRBJ1-3	TRBV12-3/TRBV12-4	CASSPQGYGNTIYF	TGTGCCAGCAGTCCTCAGGGTTATGGAAACACCATATATTTT
.	.	TRBJ2-7	TRBV14	CASSFEAGSYEQYF	TGTGCCAGCAGCTTCGAGGCAGGTAGTTACGAGCAGTACTTC
.	many	TRBJ2-7	TRBV5-5	CASSLGSGVRSYEQYF	TGTGCCAGCAGCTTGGGCTCGGGCGTACGTTCCTACGAGCAGTACTTC
TRBD1	.	TRBJ2-7	TRBV9	CASSVGQGALEQYF	TGTGCCAGCAGCGTAGGACAGGGGGCTCTCGAGCAGTACTTC
.	few	TRBJ1-2	TRBV5-5	CASSQWTDSISNYGYTF	TGTGCCAGCAGCCAATGGACAGACTCAATATCTAACTATGGCTACACCTTC
.	.	TRBJ1-1	TRBV30	CASLETEAFF	TGTGCCTCCCTGGAGACTGAAGCTTTCTTT